This entry lists 3 T cell receptor beta chains sequenced from one sample in a study of control samples from healthy donors and cancer patients. Profiled with immunoSEQ multiplex PCR; TCRdb holds only in-frame clones, not every one. The data show about 150,000 clones, roughly 88% seen once. Sequencing used blood. The source of these receptors is a man aged 18 to 30 in good health.

The chain recombines TRBV3-1 (or the pseudogene TRBV3-2) with TRBJ2-4; 12 positions agree with TRBD1. Germline CDR1 and CDR2: LGHDT and YNNKEL (reference sequence). After removal of 4 bases from V and 2 bases from J, the junction contained 3 bases not matched to a gene. This CDR3 has 16 amino acids. The CDR3 coding sequence is TGTGCCAGCAGCCCGGGGACAGGGGGCCCCAAAAACATTCAGTACTTC. This sequence encodes CASSPGTGGPKNIQYF.

V gene TRBV7-8 combines with J gene TRBJ1-2, with D maybe TRBD1 (6 bases). The V gene's germline CDR1 is SGHVS and CDR2 FQNEAQ. V lost 3 bases and J lost 8, with 31 bases in between. The CDR3 is made up of 19 amino acids. CDR3 nucleotide sequence: TGTGCCAGCAGCTTGGGGTGGGGGGTAAACAGGGAAGGTATGGGCGGCTACACCTTC. Translation: CASSLGWGVNREGMGGYTF.

The chain carries TRBV28 and TRBJ2-6; D call uncertain. CDR1 is MDHEN and CDR2 is SYDVKM in the germline V gene. V shed 6 bases and J shed 0 bases, with 18 bases lying between them. This CDR3 has 18 residues. This chain's CDR3 is CASRTYSVRISGANVLTF. The CDR3, as DNA: TGTGCCAGCAGGACCTATTCAGTTCGAATCTCTGGGGCCAACGTCCTGACTTTC.